This T cell receptor beta chain was documented in a study of blood T cell repertoires in COVID-19. About the research overall: PBMCs, B-cell-depleted T cells, or T cells provided the cDNA or gDNA that made up the material.

Enrolled through a virtual design, the participants were between roughly 18 and 95 years of age and came from 24 US areas. In germline, CDR1 is SNHLY, CDR2 FYNNEI. The CDR3 totals 15 residues. The germline V and J ends were trimmed by 4 bases and 6 bases, with 19 bases remaining between them. Methods used by the authors: Reference gene primers were amplified, and this amplification served to estimate nucleated cell counts. Libraries were prepared by immunoSEQ multiplex PCR; TCRdb keeps only in-frame clonotypes and omits some of them. The D gene and trimming were derived from the DNA, and the V and J assignments and clone size from that table. The repertoire includes 200,000 to 250,000 clones, approximately 80% of them detected once, and about 9.3% sits in the top ten.

The chain uses TRBV2 and TRBJ2-7; a weak D match, TRBD2 (6 bases). This sequence originates from a man in his forties who had recovered from COVID-19. Sequenced material: PBMCs or T cells enriched from blood (not recorded which). CDR3 in amino acids: CASSVLGTPAAEQYF. The CDR3 coding sequence is TGTGCCAGCAGTGTCCTCGGGACTCCCGCTGCCGAGCAGTACTTC.